This entry describes one TCR beta chain. Its antigen is unidentified. If no ophthalmopathy appeared within 18 months of follow-up, hyperthyroidism was termed stable. Lactation, pregnancy, uncontrolled infections and other autoimmune diseases were all grounds for excluding patients. Diagnosis was based on clinical symptoms, serum thyroxine, TRAb, thyroid ultrasound and orbital computed tomography. Amplification from RNA transcripts yielded the TCR beta CDR3 regions. Second-round multiplex PCR came after a first-round RT-PCR that employed HTBI primers. TCRdb ran MiXCR on the multiplex PCR reads and lists one entry per CDR3 protein. The repertoire holds a few hundred thousand distinct CDR3 sequences, with approximately 21% as singletons. The data were taken from a study of Graves' ophthalmopathy and Graves' hyperthyroidism. Germline lookup yields CDR1 DFQATT and CDR2 SNEGSKA (reference sequence). Trimming shortened V by 3 bases and J by 0 bases, and 8 bases separated the two germline ends. CDR3 size: 13 residues.

General study points: The study's model predicted ophthalmopathy progression at about 64% sensitivity and 72% to 75% specificity.

The sequence was collected from a woman aged 18-29 years with stable Graves' hyperthyroidism. The material sequenced was peripheral blood. This chain joins TRBV20-1 and TRBJ1-1, with D unclear. As DNA, the CDR3 is TGCAGTGCTAGCGCCCAAGTGAACACTGAAGCTTTCTTT. This translates into CSASAQVNTEAFF.